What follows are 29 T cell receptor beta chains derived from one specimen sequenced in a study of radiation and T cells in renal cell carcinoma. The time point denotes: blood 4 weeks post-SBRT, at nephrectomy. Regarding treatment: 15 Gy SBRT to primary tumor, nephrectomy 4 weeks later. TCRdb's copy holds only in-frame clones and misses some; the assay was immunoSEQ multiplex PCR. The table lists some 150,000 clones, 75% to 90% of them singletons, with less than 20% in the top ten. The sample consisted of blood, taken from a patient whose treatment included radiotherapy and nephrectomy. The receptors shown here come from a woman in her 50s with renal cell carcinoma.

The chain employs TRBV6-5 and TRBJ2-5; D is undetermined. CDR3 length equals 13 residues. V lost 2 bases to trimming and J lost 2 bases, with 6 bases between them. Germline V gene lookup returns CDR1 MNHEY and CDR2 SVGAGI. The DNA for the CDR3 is TGTGCCAGCAGTTACATTCCACAAGAGACCCAGTACTTC. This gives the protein CASSYIPQETQYF.

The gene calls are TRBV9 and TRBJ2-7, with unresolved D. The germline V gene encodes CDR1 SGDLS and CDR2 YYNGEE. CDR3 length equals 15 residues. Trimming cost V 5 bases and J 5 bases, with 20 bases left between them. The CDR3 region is CASSPSTTSGHEQYF. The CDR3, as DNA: TGTGCCAGCAGTCCCAGTACGACCTCAGGCCACGAGCAGTACTTC.

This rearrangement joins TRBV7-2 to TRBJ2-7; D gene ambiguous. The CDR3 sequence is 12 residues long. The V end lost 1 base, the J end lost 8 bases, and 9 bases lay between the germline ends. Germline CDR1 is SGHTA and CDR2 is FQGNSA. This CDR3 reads CASSLELGQQYF. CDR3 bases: TGTGCCAGCAGCTTAGAGCTAGGACAGCAGTACTTC. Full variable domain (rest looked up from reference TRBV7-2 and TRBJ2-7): GAGVSQSPSNKVTEKGKDVELRCDPISGHTALYWYRQSLGQGLEFLIYFQGNSAPDKSGLPSDRFSAERTGGSVSTLTIQRTQQEDSAVYLCASSLELGQQYFGPGTRLTVT.

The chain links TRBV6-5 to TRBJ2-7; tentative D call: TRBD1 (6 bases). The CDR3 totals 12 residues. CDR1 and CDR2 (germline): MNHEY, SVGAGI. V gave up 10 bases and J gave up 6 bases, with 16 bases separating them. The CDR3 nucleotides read TGTGCCACTGAACAGGGCCCGTCCGAGCAGTACTTC. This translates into CATEQGPSEQYF.

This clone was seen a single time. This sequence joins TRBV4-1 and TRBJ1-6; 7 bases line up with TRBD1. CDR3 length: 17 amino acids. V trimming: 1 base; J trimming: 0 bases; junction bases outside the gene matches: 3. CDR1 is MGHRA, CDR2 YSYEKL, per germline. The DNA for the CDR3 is TGCGCCAGCAGCCAAGGACAGGGAAGCTCCTATAATTCACCCCTCCACTTT. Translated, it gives CASSQGQGSSYNSPLHF.

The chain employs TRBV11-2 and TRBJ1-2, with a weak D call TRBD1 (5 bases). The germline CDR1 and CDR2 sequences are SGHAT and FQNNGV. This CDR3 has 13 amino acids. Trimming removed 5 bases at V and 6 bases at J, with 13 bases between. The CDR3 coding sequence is TGTGCCAGCAGCCCCTCGCAGGGCCATGGCTACACCTTC. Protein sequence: CASSPSQGHGYTF.

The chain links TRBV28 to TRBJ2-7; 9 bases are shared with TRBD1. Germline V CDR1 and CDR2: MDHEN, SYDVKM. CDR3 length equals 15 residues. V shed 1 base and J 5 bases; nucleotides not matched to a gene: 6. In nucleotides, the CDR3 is TGTGCCAGCAGTTTATCGCCGGGACAGGGCCACGAGCAGTACTTC. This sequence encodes CASSLSPGQGHEQYF.

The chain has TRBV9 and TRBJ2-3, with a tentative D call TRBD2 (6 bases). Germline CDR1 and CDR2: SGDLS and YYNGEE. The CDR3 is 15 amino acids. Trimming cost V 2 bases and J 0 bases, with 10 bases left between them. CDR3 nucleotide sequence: TGTGCCAGCAGCGTGTCCCGGGGGAGCACAGATACGCAGTATTTT. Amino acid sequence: CASSVSRGSTDTQYF.

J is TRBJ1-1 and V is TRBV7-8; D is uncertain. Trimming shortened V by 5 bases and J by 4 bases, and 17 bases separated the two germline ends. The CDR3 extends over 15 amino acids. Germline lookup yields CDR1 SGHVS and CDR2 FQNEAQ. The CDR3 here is CASSPRVGKSTEAFF. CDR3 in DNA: TGTGCCAGCAGCCCGAGGGTAGGGAAGAGCACTGAAGCTTTCTTT.

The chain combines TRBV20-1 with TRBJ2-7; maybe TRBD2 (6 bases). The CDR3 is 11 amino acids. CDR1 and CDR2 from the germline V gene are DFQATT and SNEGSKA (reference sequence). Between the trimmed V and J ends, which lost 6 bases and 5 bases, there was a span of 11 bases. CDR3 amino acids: CSAGPGDEQYF. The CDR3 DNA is TGCAGTGCGGGACCGGGGGACGAGCAGTACTTC.

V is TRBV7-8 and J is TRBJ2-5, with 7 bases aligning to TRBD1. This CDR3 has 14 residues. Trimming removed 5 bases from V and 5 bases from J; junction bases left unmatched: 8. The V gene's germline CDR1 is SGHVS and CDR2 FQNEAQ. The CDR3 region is CASSPRQGRETQYF. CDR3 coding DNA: TGTGCCAGCAGCCCTCGACAGGGACGGGAGACCCAGTACTTC.

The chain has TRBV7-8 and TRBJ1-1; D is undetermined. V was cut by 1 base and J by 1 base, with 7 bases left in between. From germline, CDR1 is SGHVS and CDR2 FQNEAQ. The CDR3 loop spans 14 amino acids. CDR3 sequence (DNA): TGTGCCAGCAGCTTAGTGGTGGGGAACACTGAAGCTTTCTTT. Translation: CASSLVVGNTEAFF.

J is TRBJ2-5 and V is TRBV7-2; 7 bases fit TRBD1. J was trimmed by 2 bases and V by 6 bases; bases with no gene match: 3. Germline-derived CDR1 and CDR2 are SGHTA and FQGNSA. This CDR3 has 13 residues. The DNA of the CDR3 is TGTGCCAGCAGTCGACAGGGTCAAGAGACCCAGTACTTC. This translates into CASSRQGQETQYF.

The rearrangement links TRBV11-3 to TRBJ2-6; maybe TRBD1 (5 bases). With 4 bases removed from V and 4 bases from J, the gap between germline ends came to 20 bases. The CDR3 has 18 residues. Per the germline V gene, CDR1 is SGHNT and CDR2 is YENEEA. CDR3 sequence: CASSSSPRAYAGANVLTF. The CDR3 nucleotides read TGTGCCAGCAGCTCCAGCCCCAGGGCGTATGCCGGGGCCAACGTCCTGACTTTC.

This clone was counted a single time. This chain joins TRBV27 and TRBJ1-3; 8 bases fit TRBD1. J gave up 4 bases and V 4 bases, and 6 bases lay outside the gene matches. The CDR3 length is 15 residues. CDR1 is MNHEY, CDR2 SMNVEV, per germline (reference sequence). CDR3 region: CASSSQGAPGNTIYF. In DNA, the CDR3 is TGTGCCAGCAGTTCCCAGGGGGCTCCGGGAAACACCATATATTTT.

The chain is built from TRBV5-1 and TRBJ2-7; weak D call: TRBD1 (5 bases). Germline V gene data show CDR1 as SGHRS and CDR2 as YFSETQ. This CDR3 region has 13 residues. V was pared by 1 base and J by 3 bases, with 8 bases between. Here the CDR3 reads CASSLPTDYEQYF. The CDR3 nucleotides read TGCGCCAGCAGCTTGCCGACAGACTACGAGCAGTACTTC.

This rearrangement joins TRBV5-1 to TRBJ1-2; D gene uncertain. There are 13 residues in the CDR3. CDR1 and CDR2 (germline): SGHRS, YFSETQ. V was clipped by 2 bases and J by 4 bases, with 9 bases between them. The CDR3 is CASSLSGSYGYTF. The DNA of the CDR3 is TGCGCCAGCAGCTTATCAGGTAGCTATGGCTACACCTTC.

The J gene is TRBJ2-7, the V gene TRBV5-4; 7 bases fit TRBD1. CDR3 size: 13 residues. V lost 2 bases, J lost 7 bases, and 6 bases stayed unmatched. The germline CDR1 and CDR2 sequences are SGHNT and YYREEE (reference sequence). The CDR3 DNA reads TGTGCCAGCAGCTTTCGGACAGGCGGAGAGCAGTACTTC. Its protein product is CASSFRTGGEQYF.

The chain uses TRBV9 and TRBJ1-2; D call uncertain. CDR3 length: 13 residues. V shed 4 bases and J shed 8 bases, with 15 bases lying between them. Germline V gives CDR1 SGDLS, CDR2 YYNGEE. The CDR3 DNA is TGTGCCAGCAGCACCCAGCGGAACACGGGCTACACCTTC. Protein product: CASSTQRNTGYTF.

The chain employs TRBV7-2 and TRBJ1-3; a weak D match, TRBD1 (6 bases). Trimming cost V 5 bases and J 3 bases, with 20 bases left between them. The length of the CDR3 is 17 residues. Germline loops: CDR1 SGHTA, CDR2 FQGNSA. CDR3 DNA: TGTGCCAGCAGCAGGGGGACCGCCGGAGGGTATGGAAACACCATATATTTT. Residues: CASSRGTAGGYGNTIYF.

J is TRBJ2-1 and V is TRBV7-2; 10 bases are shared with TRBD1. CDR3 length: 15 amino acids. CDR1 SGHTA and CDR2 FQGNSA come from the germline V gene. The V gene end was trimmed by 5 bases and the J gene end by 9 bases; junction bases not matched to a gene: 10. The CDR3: CASSTRQGAVVEQFF. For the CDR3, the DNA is TGTGCCAGCAGCACCCGACAGGGGGCTGTGGTTGAGCAGTTCTTC.

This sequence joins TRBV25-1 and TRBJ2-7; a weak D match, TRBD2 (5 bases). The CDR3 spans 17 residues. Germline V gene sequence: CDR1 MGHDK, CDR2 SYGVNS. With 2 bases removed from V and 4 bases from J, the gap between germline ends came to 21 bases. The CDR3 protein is CASSEPDGRLREYEQYF. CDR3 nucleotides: TGTGCCAGCAGTGAACCGGATGGCAGGCTAAGGGAGTACGAGCAGTACTTC.

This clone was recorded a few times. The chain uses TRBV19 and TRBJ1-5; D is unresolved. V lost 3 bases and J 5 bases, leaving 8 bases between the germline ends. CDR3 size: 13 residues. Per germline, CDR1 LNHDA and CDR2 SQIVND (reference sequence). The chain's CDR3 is CASSMYGDQPQHF. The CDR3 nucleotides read TGTGCCAGTAGTATGTACGGTGATCAGCCCCAGCATTTT.

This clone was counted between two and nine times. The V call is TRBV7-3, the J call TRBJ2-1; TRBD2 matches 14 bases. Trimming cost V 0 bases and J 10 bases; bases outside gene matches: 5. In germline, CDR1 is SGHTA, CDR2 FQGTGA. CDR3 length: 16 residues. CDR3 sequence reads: CASSLTGLAGGIEQFF. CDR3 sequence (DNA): TGTGCCAGCAGCTTAACCGGACTAGCGGGAGGAATCGAGCAGTTCTTC.

The CDR3, as DNA: TGCGCCAGCAGCCAAGATATTCGCAGGGGGGACACCGGGGAGCTGTTTTTT. Its translation is CASSQDIRRGDTGELFF. The J gene is TRBJ2-2, the V gene TRBV4-1; TRBD1 might be the D (7 bases). This CDR3 is built from 17 residues. Looked up from germline, CDR1 is MGHRA and CDR2 is YSYEKL. V was pared by 0 bases and J by 3 bases, with 14 bases between.

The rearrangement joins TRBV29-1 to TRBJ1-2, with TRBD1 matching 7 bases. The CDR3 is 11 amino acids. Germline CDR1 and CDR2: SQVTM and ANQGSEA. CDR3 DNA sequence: TGCAGGGTAGGACAGGCCTATGGCTACACCTTC. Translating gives CRVGQAYGYTF.

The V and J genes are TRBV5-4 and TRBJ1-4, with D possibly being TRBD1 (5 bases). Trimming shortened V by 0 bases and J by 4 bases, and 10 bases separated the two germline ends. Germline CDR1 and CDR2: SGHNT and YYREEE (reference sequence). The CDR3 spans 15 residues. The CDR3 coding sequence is TGTGCCAGCAGCTTGGAGACAGAACTTAATGAAAAACTGTTTTTT. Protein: CASSLETELNEKLFF.

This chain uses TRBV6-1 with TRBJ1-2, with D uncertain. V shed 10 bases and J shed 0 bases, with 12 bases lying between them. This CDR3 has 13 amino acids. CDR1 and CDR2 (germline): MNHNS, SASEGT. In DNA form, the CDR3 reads TGTGCCACCCAACCAGGCGCTAACTATGGCTACACCTTC. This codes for CATQPGANYGYTF.

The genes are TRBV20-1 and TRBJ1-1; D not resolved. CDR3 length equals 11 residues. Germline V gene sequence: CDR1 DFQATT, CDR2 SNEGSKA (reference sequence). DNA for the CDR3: TGCAAACCATGGGTTGACACTGAAGCTTTCTTT. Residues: CKPWVDTEAFF.